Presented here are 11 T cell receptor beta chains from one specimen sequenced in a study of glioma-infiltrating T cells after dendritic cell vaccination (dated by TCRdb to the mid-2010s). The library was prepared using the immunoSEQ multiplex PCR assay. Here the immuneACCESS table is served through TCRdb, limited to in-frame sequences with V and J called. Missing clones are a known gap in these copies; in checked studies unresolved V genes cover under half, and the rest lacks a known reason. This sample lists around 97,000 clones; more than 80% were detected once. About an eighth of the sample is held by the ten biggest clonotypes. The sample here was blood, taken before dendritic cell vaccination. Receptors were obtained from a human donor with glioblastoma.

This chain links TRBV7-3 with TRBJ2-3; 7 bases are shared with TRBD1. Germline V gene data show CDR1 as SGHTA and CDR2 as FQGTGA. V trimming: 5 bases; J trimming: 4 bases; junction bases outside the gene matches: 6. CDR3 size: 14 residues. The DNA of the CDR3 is TGTGCCAGCAGCCCGACAGGGTCGGCAGATACGCAGTATTTT. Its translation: CASSPTGSADTQYF.

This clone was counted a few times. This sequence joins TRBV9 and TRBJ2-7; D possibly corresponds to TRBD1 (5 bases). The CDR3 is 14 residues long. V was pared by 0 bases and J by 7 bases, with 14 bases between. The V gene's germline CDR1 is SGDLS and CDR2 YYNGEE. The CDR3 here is CASSVARTPGEQYF. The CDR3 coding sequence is TGTGCCAGCAGCGTAGCAAGGACCCCAGGGGAGCAGTACTTC. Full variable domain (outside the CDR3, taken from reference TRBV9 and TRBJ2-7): DSGVTQTPKHLITATGQRVTLRCSPRSGDLSVYWYQQSLDQGLQFLIQYYNGEERAKGNILERFSAQQFPDLHSELNLSSLELGDSALYFCASSVARTPGEQYFGPGTRLTVT.

The CDR3 reads CASSTTGWDMNTEAFF. CDR3 coding DNA: TGTGCCAGCAGCACGACAGGGTGGGACATGAACACTGAAGCTTTCTTT. V is TRBV13 and J is TRBJ1-1; 7 bases align to TRBD1. J gave up 0 bases and V 5 bases, and 9 bases lay outside the gene matches. Germline CDR1 is PRHDT and CDR2 is FYEKMQ (reference sequence). The CDR3 runs 16 residues. The variable domain in full, completed from reference TRBV13 and TRBJ1-1, reads AAGVIQSPRHLIKEKRETATLKCYPIPRHDTVYWYQQGPGQDPQFLISFYEKMQSDKGSIPDRFSAQQFSDYHSELNMSSLELGDSALYFCASSTTGWDMNTEAFFGQGTRLTVV.

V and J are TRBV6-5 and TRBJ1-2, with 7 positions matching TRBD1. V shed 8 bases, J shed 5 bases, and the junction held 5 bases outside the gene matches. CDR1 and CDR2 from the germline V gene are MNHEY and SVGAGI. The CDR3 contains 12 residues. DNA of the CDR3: TGTGCCAGCGGAGACAGGGTGTATGGCTACACCTTC. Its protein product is CASGDRVYGYTF.

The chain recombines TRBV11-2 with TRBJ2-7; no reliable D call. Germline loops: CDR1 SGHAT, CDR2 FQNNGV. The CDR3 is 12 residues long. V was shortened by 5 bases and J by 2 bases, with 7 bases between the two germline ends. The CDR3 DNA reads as TGTGCCAGCAGCCGAAGCCCCTACGAGCAGTACTTC. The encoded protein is CASSRSPYEQYF.

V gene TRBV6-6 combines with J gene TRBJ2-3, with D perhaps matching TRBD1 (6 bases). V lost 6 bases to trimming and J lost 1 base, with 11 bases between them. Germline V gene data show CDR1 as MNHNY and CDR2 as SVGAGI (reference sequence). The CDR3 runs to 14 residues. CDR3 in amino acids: CASRQGLGTDTQYF. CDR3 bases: TGTGCCAGCAGACAGGGATTGGGCACAGATACGCAGTATTTT.

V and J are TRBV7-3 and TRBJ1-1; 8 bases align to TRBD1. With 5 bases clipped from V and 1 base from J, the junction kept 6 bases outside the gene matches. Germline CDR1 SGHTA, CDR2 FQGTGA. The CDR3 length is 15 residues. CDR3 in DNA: TGTGCCAGCAGCATTTCCGGGACAGGGAACACTGAAGCTTTCTTT. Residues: CASSISGTGNTEAFF.

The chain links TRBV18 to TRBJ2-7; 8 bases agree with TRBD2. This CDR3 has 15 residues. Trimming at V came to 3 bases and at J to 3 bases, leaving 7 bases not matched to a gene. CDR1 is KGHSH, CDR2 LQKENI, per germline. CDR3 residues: CASSPLAGPSYEQYF. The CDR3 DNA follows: TGTGCCAGCTCACCCTTAGCGGGGCCAAGCTACGAGCAGTACTTC.

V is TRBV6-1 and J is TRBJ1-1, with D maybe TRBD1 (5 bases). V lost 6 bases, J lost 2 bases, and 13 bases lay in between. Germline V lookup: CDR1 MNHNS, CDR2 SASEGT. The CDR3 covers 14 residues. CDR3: CASSPRDFNTEAFF. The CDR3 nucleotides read TGTGCCAGCAGCCCGCGGGACTTTAACACTGAAGCTTTCTTT.

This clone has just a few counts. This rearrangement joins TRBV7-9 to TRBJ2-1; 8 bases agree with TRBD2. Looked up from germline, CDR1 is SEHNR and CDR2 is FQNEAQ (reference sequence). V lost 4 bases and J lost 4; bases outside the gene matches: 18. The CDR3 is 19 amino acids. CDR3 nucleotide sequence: TGTGCCAGCAGCTCCCGTGGGCTTCGAAGCGGGGGCCTGTACAATGAGCAGTTCTTC. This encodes CASSSRGLRSGGLYNEQFF.

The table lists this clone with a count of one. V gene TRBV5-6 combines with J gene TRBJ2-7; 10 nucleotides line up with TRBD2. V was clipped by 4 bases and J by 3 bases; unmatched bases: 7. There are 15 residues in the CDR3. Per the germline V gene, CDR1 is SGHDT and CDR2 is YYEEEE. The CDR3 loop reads CASSTLAGVNYEQYF. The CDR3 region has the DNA TGTGCCAGCAGCACGCTAGCGGGGGTTAACTACGAGCAGTACTTC.